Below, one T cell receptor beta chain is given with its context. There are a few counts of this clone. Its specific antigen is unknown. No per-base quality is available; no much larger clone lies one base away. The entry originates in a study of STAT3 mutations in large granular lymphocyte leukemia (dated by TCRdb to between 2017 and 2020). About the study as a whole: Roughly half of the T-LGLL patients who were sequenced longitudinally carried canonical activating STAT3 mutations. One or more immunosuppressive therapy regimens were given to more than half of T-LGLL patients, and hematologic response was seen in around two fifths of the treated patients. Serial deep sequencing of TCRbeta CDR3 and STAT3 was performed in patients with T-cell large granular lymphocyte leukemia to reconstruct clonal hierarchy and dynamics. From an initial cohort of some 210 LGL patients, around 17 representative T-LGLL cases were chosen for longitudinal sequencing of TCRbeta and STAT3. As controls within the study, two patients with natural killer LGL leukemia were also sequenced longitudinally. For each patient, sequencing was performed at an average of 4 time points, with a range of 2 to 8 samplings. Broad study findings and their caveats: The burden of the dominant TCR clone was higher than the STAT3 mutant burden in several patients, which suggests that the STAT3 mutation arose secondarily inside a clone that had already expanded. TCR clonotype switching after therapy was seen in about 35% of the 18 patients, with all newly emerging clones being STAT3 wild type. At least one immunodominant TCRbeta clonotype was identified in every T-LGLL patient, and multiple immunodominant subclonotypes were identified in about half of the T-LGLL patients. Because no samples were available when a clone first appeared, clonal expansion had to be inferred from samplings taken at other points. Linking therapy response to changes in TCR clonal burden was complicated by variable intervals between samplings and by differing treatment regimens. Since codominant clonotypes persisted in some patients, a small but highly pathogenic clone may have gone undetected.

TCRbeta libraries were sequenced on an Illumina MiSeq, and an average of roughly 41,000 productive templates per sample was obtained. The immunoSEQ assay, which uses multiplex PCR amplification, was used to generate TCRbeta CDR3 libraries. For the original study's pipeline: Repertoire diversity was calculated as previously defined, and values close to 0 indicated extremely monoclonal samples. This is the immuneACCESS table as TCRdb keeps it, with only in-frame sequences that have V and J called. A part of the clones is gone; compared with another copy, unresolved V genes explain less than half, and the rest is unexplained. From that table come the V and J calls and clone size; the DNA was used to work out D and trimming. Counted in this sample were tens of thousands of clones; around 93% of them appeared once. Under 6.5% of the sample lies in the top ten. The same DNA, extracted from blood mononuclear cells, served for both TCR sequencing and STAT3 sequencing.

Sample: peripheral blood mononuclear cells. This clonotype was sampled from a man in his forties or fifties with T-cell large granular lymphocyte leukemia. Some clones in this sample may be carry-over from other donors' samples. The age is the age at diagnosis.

The CDR3 protein: CASSLGRREKLFF. The DNA is TGTGCCAGCAGCTTGGGGCGTCGGGAAAAACTGTTTTTT. The sequence joins TRBV5-6 to TRBJ1-4, with the D segment identity uncertain. The germline V gene specifies SGHDT as CDR1 and YYEEEE as CDR2. V is shortened by 0 bases, J by 8 bases, and the region joining them spans 8 bases. The CDR3 contains 13 residues, cysteine and phenylalanine counted. The CDR3 DNA has 39 bases and is translated from base 1.